These 26 T cell receptor beta chains share one sample of origin, sequenced in a study of blood T cell repertoires in COVID-19. Only in-frame clones appear in the TCRdb table, and some are missing; sequencing was by immunoSEQ multiplex PCR. The sample consists of approximately 69,000 clones, around 80% of them appearing once. Sequenced input: peripheral blood. These receptors originate from a woman older than 75 with acute or convalescent COVID-19.

The chain carries TRBV3-1 (or the pseudogene TRBV3-2) and TRBJ2-7; 8 nucleotides match TRBD1. Germline trimming cut 0 bases from V and 4 bases from J; bases unmatched to any gene: 5. CDR1 is LGHDT, CDR2 YNNKEL, per germline (reference sequence). The CDR3 has 15 amino acids. CDR3 region: CASSQEVTGGYEQYF. The CDR3, as DNA: TGTGCCAGCAGCCAAGAAGTCACAGGGGGGTACGAGCAGTACTTC.

This clone was seen at least ten times. The CDR3 bases are TGTGCCAGCAGGGGGAGGCCTGAAGCTTTCTTT. Translating gives CASRGRPEAFF. J is TRBJ1-1 and V is TRBV28; D gene unclear. The CDR3 covers 11 residues. Trimming took off 6 bases at V and 6 bases at J, with 8 bases between the two ends. CDR1 is MDHEN, CDR2 SYDVKM, per germline. Supplemented by reference TRBV28 and TRBJ1-1, the full variable domain reads DVKVTQSSRYLVKRTGEKVFLECVQDMDHENMFWYRQDPGLGLRLIYFSYDVKMKEKGDIPEGYSVSREKKERFSLILESASTNQTSMYLCASRGRPEAFFGQGTRLTVV.

This clone was picked up one time. This chain connects TRBV7-8 to TRBJ2-1; the match to TRBD2 covers 12 bases. The junction had 8 bases not matched to a gene; V was cut back by 5 bases and J by 3 bases. Looked up from germline, CDR1 is SGHVS and CDR2 is FQNEAQ. The CDR3 runs to 17 residues. The CDR3, as DNA: TGTGCCAGCAGCCCTAGCCTACTAGCGGGAGGCTACAATGAGCAGTTCTTC. It specifies CASSPSLLAGGYNEQFF.

This chain joins TRBV5-1 and TRBJ2-5; 7 bases agree with TRBD1. The J segment lost 2 bases and the V segment lost 6 bases, leaving 7 bases of the junction unmatched. CDR3 length equals 14 residues. Germline V gene sequence: CDR1 SGHRS, CDR2 YFSETQ. CDR3 nucleotides: TGCGCCAGCACTAGGGGGCAGGGGCAAGAGACCCAGTACTTC. Protein product: CASTRGQGQETQYF.

V gene TRBV19 combines with J gene TRBJ1-1, with a tentative D call TRBD1 (6 bases). The length of the CDR3 is 14 residues. Germline CDR1 LNHDA, CDR2 SQIVND (reference sequence). Trimming stripped 6 bases from V and 0 bases from J, with 11 bases between. The CDR3 DNA reads TGTGCCAGTAGCACAACAGGGCTGAACACTGAAGCTTTCTTT. Translation gives CASSTTGLNTEAFF.

The J gene is TRBJ2-5, the V gene TRBV4-1, with 9 nucleotides matching TRBD1. Germline values: CDR1 MGHRA, CDR2 YSYEKL. This CDR3 has 16 amino acids. Trimming at V came to 0 bases and at J to 4 bases, leaving 6 bases not matched to a gene. CDR3 amino acids: CASSQDILTGGETQYF. The CDR3 coding sequence is TGCGCCAGCAGCCAAGATATATTGACAGGGGGAGAGACCCAGTACTTC.

The J gene is TRBJ2-6, the V gene TRBV11-2; D unresolved. The CDR3 has 13 residues. From germline, CDR1 is SGHAT and CDR2 FQNNGV. The germline V and J ends were trimmed by 1 base and 4 bases, with 2 bases remaining between them. In DNA, the CDR3 is TGTGCCAGCAGCTTAGCGGGGGCCAACGTCCTGACTTTC. It encodes CASSLAGANVLTF. Drawing the rest from reference TRBV11-2 and TRBJ2-6, the complete variable domain is EAGVAQSPRYKIIEKRQSVAFWCNPISGHATLYWYQQILGQGPKLLIQFQNNGVVDDSQLPKDRFSAERLKGVDSTLKIQPAKLEDSAVYLCASSLAGANVLTFGAGSRLTVL.

The gene calls are TRBV10-3 and TRBJ2-3, with 13 bases lining up with TRBD2. This CDR3 is built from 19 residues. The V gene's germline CDR1 is ENHRY and CDR2 SYGVKD. Trimming removed 0 bases from V and 2 bases from J; junction bases left unmatched: 8. The CDR3 bases are TGTGCCATCAGTGAGTCCGGACTAGCGGGGGCGACAATCACAGATACGCAGTATTTT. Translation: CAISESGLAGATITDTQYF.

The chain employs TRBV11-2 and TRBJ2-7; 11 positions agree with TRBD1. The CDR3 runs to 15 residues. J was trimmed by 6 bases and V by 5 bases; bases with no gene match: 9. The germline V gene has CDR1 SGHAT and CDR2 FQNNGV. In nucleotides, the CDR3 is TGTGCCAGCAGCCCCGCCGGGACAGGGGGTGGCGAGCAGTACTTC. Translating gives CASSPAGTGGGEQYF.

The chain couples TRBV20-1 to TRBJ1-3; no clear D. The CDR3 totals 14 residues. The germline V and J ends were trimmed by 3 bases and 7 bases, with 16 bases remaining between them. CDR1 and CDR2 (germline): DFQATT, SNEGSKA (reference sequence). CDR3 bases: TGCAGTGCTAGTTACAGAACCGAATCCAACACCATATATTTT. This encodes CSASYRTESNTIYF.

The rearrangement uses TRBV5-6 and TRBJ1-4; 9 bases map to TRBD1. The CDR3 covers 15 residues. CDR1 SGHDT and CDR2 YYEEEE come from the germline V gene. V shed 1 base and J 5 bases; nucleotides not matched to a gene: 3. The CDR3 sequence is CASSLMGTGNEKLFF. Written as DNA, the CDR3 is TGTGCCAGCAGCTTGATGGGGACAGGGAATGAAAAACTGTTTTTT.

The chain uses TRBV6-5 and TRBJ2-1; D gene unclear. Germline values: CDR1 MNHEY, CDR2 SVGAGI. V shed 5 bases and J shed 1 base, with 9 bases lying between them. This CDR3 comprises 14 residues. This chain's CDR3 is CASSRLLSYNEQFF. CDR3 DNA sequence: TGTGCCAGCAGTCGACTGCTATCCTACAATGAGCAGTTCTTC.

The V gene is TRBV7-8, the J gene TRBJ2-7; 8 bases line up with TRBD1. This CDR3 has 15 amino acids. Germline lookup yields CDR1 SGHVS and CDR2 FQNEAQ. Trimming cost V 3 bases and J 4 bases; bases outside gene matches: 8. The chain's CDR3 is CASSFLTGAFYEQYF. CDR3 nucleotide sequence: TGTGCCAGCAGCTTCTTGACAGGGGCTTTTTACGAGCAGTACTTC. Using reference TRBV7-8 and TRBJ2-7 for the parts outside the CDR3, the full variable domain is GAGVSQSPRYKVAKRGQDVALRCDPISGHVSLFWYQQALGQGPEFLTYFQNEAQLDKSGLPSDRFFAERPEGSVSTLKIQRTQQEDSAVYLCASSFLTGAFYEQYFGPGTRLTVT.

The genes are TRBV5-1 and TRBJ2-1; D is possibly TRBD2 (5 bases). The CDR3 runs to 14 residues. Germline loops: CDR1 SGHRS, CDR2 YFSETQ. Trimming removed 0 bases from V and 2 bases from J, with 6 bases in between. In nucleotides, the CDR3 is TGCGCCAGCAGCTTGGCGGGAACCTACAATGAGCAGTTCTTC. Protein sequence: CASSLAGTYNEQFF.

V gene TRBV19 combines with J gene TRBJ2-2, with D perhaps matching TRBD1 (6 bases). This CDR3 is built from 14 residues. Germline assignment: CDR1 LNHDA and CDR2 SQIVND (reference sequence). Between the trimmed V and J ends, which lost 7 bases and 2 bases, there was a span of 11 bases. CDR3 residues: CASKQGPNTGELFF. CDR3 nucleotides: TGTGCCAGTAAACAGGGCCCTAACACCGGGGAGCTGTTTTTT.

This chain links TRBV12-3 or TRBV12-4 with TRBJ1-3; TRBD1 agrees at 8 bases. Unmatched junction bases numbered 2, after V lost 8 bases and J lost 2 bases. This CDR3 spans 13 amino acids. The CDR3, as DNA: TGTGCCAGCGGACAGGGAGCTGGAAACACCATATATTTT. This encodes CASGQGAGNTIYF.

This clone has a handful of counts. The gene calls are TRBV30 and TRBJ2-7; 8 bases map to TRBD2. V gave up 0 bases and J gave up 2 bases; unmatched junction bases: 6. Germline values: CDR1 GTSNPN, CDR2 SVGIG (reference sequence). CDR3 length: 15 residues. CDR3 region: CAWSVIAGPTYEQYF. The CDR3 bases are TGTGCCTGGAGTGTCATAGCGGGACCCACCTACGAGCAGTACTTC.

The chain employs TRBV5-1 and TRBJ2-5, with D hard to call. Trimming pared 0 bases from V and 5 bases from J, leaving 11 bases between. Germline CDR1 reads SGHRS; CDR2 reads YFSETQ. The CDR3 is made up of 14 amino acids. The CDR3 bases are TGCGCCAGCAGCTTGGACCCCGGCAGGGAGACCCAGTACTTC. Translation gives CASSLDPGRETQYF.

This clone was seen only once. The V and J genes are TRBV5-1 and TRBJ2-5; maybe TRBD1 (6 bases). Trimming pared 5 bases from V and 3 bases from J, leaving 8 bases between. In germline, CDR1 is SGHRS, CDR2 YFSETQ. The CDR3 has 12 residues. The CDR3 DNA sequence: TGCGCCAGCAGAAGGGGGAAAGAGACCCAGTACTTC. Translating gives CASRRGKETQYF.

The CDR3 sequence: CASTQTSGRANEQFF. The DNA of the CDR3 is TGTGCCAGCACCCAGACTAGCGGGAGGGCCAATGAGCAGTTCTTC. V is TRBV6-5 and J is TRBJ2-1, with 14 bases fitting TRBD2. V lost 7 bases, J lost 6 bases, and 5 bases stayed unmatched. The CDR3 spans 15 residues. Germline V CDR1 and CDR2: MNHEY, SVGAGI.

This sequence joins TRBV19 and TRBJ2-1; 9 bases match TRBD2. Germline assignment: CDR1 LNHDA and CDR2 SQIVND (reference sequence). J was trimmed by 3 bases and V by 5 bases; bases with no gene match: 5. The CDR3 is made up of 15 amino acids. CDR3 region: CASSFLAGIYNEQFF. In DNA form, the CDR3 reads TGTGCCAGTAGTTTTCTAGCGGGGATCTACAATGAGCAGTTCTTC.

The V and J genes are TRBV11-3 and TRBJ2-1; 10 bases match TRBD1. The germline CDR1 and CDR2 sequences are SGHNT and YENEEA. V lost 6 bases, J lost 6 bases, and 2 bases stayed unmatched. This CDR3 has 13 residues. The CDR3 spells CASSDRGLNEQFF. The CDR3 DNA reads as TGTGCCAGCAGTGACAGGGGGCTCAATGAGCAGTTCTTC.

This clone appeared a few times. The chain uses TRBV18 and TRBJ1-4; unclear D gene. This CDR3 has 16 amino acids. Germline lookup yields CDR1 KGHSH and CDR2 LQKENI. V lost 4 bases, J lost 0 bases, and 12 bases lay in between. CDR3 nucleotide sequence: TGTGCCAGCTCACTCCTGAGTAGAACAACTAATGAAAAACTGTTTTTT. It translates to CASSLLSRTTNEKLFF. Combining the CDR3 with reference TRBV18 and TRBJ1-4 gives the whole variable domain NAGVMQNPRHLVRRRGQEARLRCSPMKGHSHVYWYRQLPEEGLKFMVYLQKENIIDESGMPKERFSAEFPKEGPSILRIQQVVRGDSAAYFCASSLLSRTTNEKLFFGSGTQLSVL.

The CDR3 loop reads CASSLDPGVGTDTQYF. The CDR3 coding sequence is TGCGCCAGCAGCTTGGATCCGGGGGTCGGCACAGATACGCAGTATTTT. V usage is TRBV5-1 and J usage is TRBJ2-3; the D gene is possibly TRBD2 (6 bases). The CDR3 extends over 16 amino acids. Germline V gives CDR1 SGHRS, CDR2 YFSETQ. Trimming cost V 0 bases and J 1 base, with 12 bases left between them.

This chain joins TRBV28 and TRBJ2-7, with D maybe TRBD2 (6 bases). This CDR3 has 15 amino acids. The germline V gene encodes CDR1 MDHEN and CDR2 SYDVKM. The V and J ends lost 1 base and 2 bases respectively, with 12 bases between them. This CDR3 is CASSLFPPGAYEQYF. CDR3 nucleotides: TGTGCCAGCAGTTTATTCCCACCGGGAGCCTACGAGCAGTACTTC.

The V gene is TRBV6-5, the J gene TRBJ1-5; 9 nucleotides line up with TRBD1. Germline trimming cut 6 bases from V and 3 bases from J; bases unmatched to any gene: 6. CDR1 is MNHEY, CDR2 SVGAGI, per germline. CDR3 size: 15 residues. The DNA for the CDR3 is TGTGCCAGCAGCAGGGGGACAGGGCCCAATCAGCCCCAGCATTTT. Translating gives CASSRGTGPNQPQHF.